This paragraph covers one T cell receptor (beta chain) sequence. Original handling: Cell counts per sample came from amplifying reference gene primers. The table came from immunoSEQ multiplex PCR; TCRdb's copy has only in-frame clones and leaves some out. V, J and clone size derive from that table, while D and trimming were established from the DNA sequence. Of around 170,000 clones listed, 86% are singletons. CDR1 is ENHRY, CDR2 SYGVKD, per germline. The CDR3 sequence is 13 residues long. Trimming took 6 bases from V and 4 from J; bases not matched to a gene: 5. The record originates from a study of blood T cell repertoires in COVID-19. Study information: Acute and convalescent COVID-19 samples came from the United States, Italy and Spain. Sources were T cells, B-cell-depleted T cells, or PBMCs; the material itself was cDNA or gDNA.

Material for sequencing was peripheral blood. The chain uses TRBV10-3 and TRBJ1-1; 7 nucleotides match TRBD1. This clonotype was sampled from a man between 45 and 60 years old with active or convalescent COVID-19. In DNA, the CDR3 is TGTGCCATCAGACCGACAGGGACCACTGAAGCTTTCTTT. It is translated as CAIRPTGTTEAFF.